A selection of T cell receptor beta chains follows, all from one sample in a study of T cells after yellow fever vaccination. TCRdb processed the 5' RACE reads anew with MiXCR; each CDR3 protein has one entry. The sample holds roughly 85,000 distinct CDR3 sequences; about an eighth are singletons and the top ten take roughly 25%. Material: CD8+ T cells not binding an NS4B(214-222) dextramer, sorted from PBMCs, obtained approximately 20 days after the first yellow fever vaccination. Receptors were obtained from a man younger than 30 who received the YFV17D yellow fever vaccine. CDR3s include the opening cysteine and the closing phenylalanine or tryptophan. The D gene is left open where the match is weak. Rows may omit the clone size; those that give it use once, few, many or a size class.

V,J,D,size,CDR3,DNA
TRBV6-2/TRBV6-3,TRBJ2-5,NA,NA,CASSRHTRGEETQYF,TGTGCCAGCAGTCGGCATACAAGGGGGGAAGAGACCCAGTACTTC
TRBV2,TRBJ2-1,TRBD2,few,CASSEESQRGLSYNEQFF,TGTGCCAGCAGTGAAGAGTCTCAGCGGGGACTCTCCTACAATGAGCAGTTCTTC
TRBV29-1,TRBJ2-7,NA,many,CSVEGRGAEGEQYF,TGCAGCGTTGAAGGCAGGGGGGCCGAGGGCGAGCAGTACTTC
TRBV11-1,TRBJ1-2,NA,few,CASSLGHLYGYTF,TGTGCCAGCAGCCTAGGACATCTCTATGGCTACACCTTC
TRBV2,TRBJ2-1,TRBD2,few,CASRGGGSSYNEQFF,TGTGCCAGCAGAGGCGGGGGGAGCTCCTACAATGAGCAGTTCTTC
TRBV18,TRBJ1-4,NA,NA,CASGDGRTEKLFF,TGTGCCAGCGGCGATGGACGGACTGAAAAACTGTTTTTT
TRBV7-9,TRBJ2-7,NA,few,CASSNPSSYEQYF,TGTGCCAGCAGCAATCCGTCTTCCTACGAGCAGTACTTC
TRBV30,TRBJ1-5,NA,NA,CAWSKGQSNQPQHF,TGTGCCTGGAGTAAAGGACAGAGCAATCAGCCCCAGCATTTT
TRBV12-3/TRBV12-4,TRBJ1-6,NA,many,CASRNLGAYNSPLHF,TGTGCCAGCAGAAATCTCGGGGCTTATAATTCACCCCTCCACTTT
TRBV5-1,TRBJ1-5,NA,NA,CASSDGGIGNQPQHF,TGCGCCAGCAGCGACGGGGGGATCGGCAATCAGCCCCAGCATTTT